This TCR beta chain was captured in a study of T-cell memory formation after mild COVID-19. One entry per CDR3 protein results from TCRdb running MiXCR on the 5' RACE reads. The repertoire holds approximately 480,000 distinct CDR3 sequences, with 15% to 20% as singletons. Germline V gives CDR1 SGHTS, CDR2 YDEGEE. Trimming stripped 1 base from V and 0 bases from J, with 11 bases between. CDR3 length equals 16 residues. The sequence derives from an adult woman who had mild COVID-19 (a few samples of this study predate the infection). Cell type and time point are not known. Sequenced material: PBMCs or a T cell subset sorted from them (not recorded which). J is TRBJ1-5 and V is TRBV5-8; no clear D gene. CDR3 protein: CASSLRSWYSNQPQHF. The CDR3 nucleotides are TGTGCCAGCAGCTTGAGGTCTTGGTATAGCAATCAGCCCCAGCATTTT.